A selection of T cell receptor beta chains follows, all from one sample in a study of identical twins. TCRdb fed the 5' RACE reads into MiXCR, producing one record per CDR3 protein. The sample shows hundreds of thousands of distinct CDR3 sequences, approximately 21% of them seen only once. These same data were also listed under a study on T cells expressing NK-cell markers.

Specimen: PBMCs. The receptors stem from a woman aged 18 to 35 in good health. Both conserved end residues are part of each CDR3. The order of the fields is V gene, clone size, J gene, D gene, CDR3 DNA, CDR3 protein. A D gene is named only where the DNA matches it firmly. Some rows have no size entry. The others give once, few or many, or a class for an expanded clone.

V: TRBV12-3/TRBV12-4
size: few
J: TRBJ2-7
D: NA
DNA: TGTGCCAGCAGTTATTGGGGAGCGGAGCAGTACTTC
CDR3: CASSYWGAEQYF

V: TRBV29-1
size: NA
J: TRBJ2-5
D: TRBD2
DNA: TGCAGCGTTACTAGCGGGAGGGCCTGGGAGACCCAGTACTTC
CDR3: CSVTSGRAWETQYF

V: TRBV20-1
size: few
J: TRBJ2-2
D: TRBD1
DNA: TGCAGTGCCCCTAGACAGGGCAATACCGGGGAGCTGTTTTTT
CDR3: CSAPRQGNTGELFF

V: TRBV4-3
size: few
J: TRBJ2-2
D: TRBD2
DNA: TGCGCCAGCAGCCAAGACCCCCTGACTAGCGGGGATACTTTCGGGGAGCTGTTTTTT
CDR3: CASSQDPLTSGDTFGELFF

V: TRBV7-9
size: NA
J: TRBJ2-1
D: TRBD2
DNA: TGTGCCAGCAGCTACCTAGCGGGGGGGCCATTGGAGCAGTTCTTC
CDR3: CASSYLAGGPLEQFF

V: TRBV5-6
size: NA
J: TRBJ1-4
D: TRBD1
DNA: TGTGCCAGCAGCTCTATGACAGGGACCATAACTAATGAAAAACTGTTTTTT
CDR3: CASSSMTGTITNEKLFF

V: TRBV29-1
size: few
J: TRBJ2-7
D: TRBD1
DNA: TGCAGCGTTGAAGAGGGGACAGATACCTACGAGCAGTACTTC
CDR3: CSVEEGTDTYEQYF

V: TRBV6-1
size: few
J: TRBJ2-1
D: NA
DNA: TGTGCCAGCAGTCAGACACCGGACTACAATGAGCAGTTCTTC
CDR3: CASSQTPDYNEQFF

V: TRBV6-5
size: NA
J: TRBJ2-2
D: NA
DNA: TGTGCCAGCAGACTCGGGGAGACCGGGGAGCTGTTTTTT
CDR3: CASRLGETGELFF

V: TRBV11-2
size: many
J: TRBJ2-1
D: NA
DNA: TGTGCCAGCAGCTTTTTGGTCGGGACCCCTGAGCAGTTCTTC
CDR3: CASSFLVGTPEQFF

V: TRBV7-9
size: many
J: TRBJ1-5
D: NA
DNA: TGTGCCAGCAGCTGGGGCGCCATGGCCCAGCATTTT
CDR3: CASSWGAMAQHF

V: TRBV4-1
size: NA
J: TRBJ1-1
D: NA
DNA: TGCGCCAGCAGCCAAGTCGGGTTGGGAGGGAACACTGAAGCTTTCTTT
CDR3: CASSQVGLGGNTEAFF

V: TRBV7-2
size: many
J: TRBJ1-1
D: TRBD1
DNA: TGTGCCAGCAGCCCTCGACAGGGGGACACTGAAGCTTTCTTT
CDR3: CASSPRQGDTEAFF

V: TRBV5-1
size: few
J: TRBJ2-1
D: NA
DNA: TGCGCCAGCAGCTTGGGAGCGGTCGCCTACAATGAGCAGTTCTTC
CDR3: CASSLGAVAYNEQFF

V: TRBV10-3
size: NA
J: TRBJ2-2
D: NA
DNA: TGTGCCATCACCGGCGACAGCTACACCGGGGAGCTGTTTTTT
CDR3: CAITGDSYTGELFF

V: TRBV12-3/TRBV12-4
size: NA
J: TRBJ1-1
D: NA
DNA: TGTGCCAGCAAGGGGGGCGGAAGCACTGAAGCTTTCTTT
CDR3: CASKGGGSTEAFF

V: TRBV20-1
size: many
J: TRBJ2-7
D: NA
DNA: TGCAGTGCTAGAGTGGGGCGGGCAACCTACGAGCAGTACTTC
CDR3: CSARVGRATYEQYF

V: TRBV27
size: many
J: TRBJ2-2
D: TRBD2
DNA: TGTGCCAGCAGTTTAATCGCGGGAGGGTTGGCCACCGGGGAGCTGTTTTTT
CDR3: CASSLIAGGLATGELFF

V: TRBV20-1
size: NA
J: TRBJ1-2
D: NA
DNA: TGCAGTGCCAACGGACAAATCAATGGCTACACCTTC
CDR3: CSANGQINGYTF

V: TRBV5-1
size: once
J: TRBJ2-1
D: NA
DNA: TGCGCCAGCAGCTCGCTCCAGGAAGGCGATGAGCAGTTCTTC
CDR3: CASSSLQEGDEQFF

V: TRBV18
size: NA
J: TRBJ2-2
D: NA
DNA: TGTGCCAGCTCACCCAATAGAGAGCCGCGGGAGCTGTTTTTT
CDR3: CASSPNREPRELFF

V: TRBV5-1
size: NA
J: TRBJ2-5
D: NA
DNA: TGCGCCAGCAGCTTGGAGGCATTGCAAGAGACCCAGTACTTC
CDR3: CASSLEALQETQYF

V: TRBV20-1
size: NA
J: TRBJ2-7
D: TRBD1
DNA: TGCAGTGCCCCCTCATCCGGGACAGCCCCATCCGAGCAGTACTTC
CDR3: CSAPSSGTAPSEQYF

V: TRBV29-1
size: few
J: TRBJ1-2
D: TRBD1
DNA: TGCAGCGTCAAACAGGGGGCTTCGGGTAACTATGGCTACACCTTC
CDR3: CSVKQGASGNYGYTF

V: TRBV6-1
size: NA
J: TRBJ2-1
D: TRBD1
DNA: TGTGCCAGCAGCCCAAACAGGGGGTTGTTCCTTGAGCAGTTCTTC
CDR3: CASSPNRGLFLEQFF

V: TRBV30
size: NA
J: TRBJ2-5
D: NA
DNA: TGTGCCTGGAGTTTAAGAGAGACCCAGTACTTC
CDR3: CAWSLRETQYF

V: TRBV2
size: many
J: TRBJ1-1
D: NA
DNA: TGTGCCAGCAGTGGATTCACTGAAGCTTTCTTT
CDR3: CASSGFTEAFF

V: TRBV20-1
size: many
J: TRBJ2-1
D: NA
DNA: TGCAGTGTCGGGGAAAGCAATGAGCAGTTCTTC
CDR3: CSVGESNEQFF

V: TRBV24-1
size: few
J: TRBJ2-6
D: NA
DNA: TGTGCCACCAGTCCTGGGGGCGTCACCGGGGCCAACGTCCTGACTTTC
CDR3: CATSPGGVTGANVLTF

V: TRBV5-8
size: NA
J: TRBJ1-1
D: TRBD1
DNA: TGTGCCAGCAGCTTCCAGGGACAGGGTGACACTGAAGCTTTCTTT
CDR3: CASSFQGQGDTEAFF

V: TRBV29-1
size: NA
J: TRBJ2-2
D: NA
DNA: TGCAGCTTCAGGGGGAACACCGGGGAGCTGTTTTTT
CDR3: CSFRGNTGELFF

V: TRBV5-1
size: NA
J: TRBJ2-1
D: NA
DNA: TGCGCCAGCAGCTTGGCACCAGGGGCTATCAATGAGCAGTTCTTC
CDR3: CASSLAPGAINEQFF

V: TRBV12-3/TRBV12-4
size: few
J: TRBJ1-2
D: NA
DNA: TGTGCCAGCAGTCGTCAGGGATTATTTGGCTACACCTTC
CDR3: CASSRQGLFGYTF

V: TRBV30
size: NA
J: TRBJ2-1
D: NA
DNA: TGTGCCTGGAGTGTACGCGGGACGCCACGTGAGCAGTTCTTC
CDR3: CAWSVRGTPREQFF

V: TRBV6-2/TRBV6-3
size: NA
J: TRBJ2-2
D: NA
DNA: TGTGCCAGCTTGTGGATCGGGGAGCTGTTTTTT
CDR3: CASLWIGELFF

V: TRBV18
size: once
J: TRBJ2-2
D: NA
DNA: TGTGCCAGCTCACCGGGGCAACCCCTGGAGCTGTTTTTT
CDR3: CASSPGQPLELFF

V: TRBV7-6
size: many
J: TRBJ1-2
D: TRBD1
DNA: TGTGCCAGCAGCGAGACAGGGAGCTATGGCTACACCTTC
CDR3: CASSETGSYGYTF

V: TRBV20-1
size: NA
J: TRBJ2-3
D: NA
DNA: TGCAGTGTGGGGCCTAGCGCGTATACGCAGTATTTT
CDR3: CSVGPSAYTQYF

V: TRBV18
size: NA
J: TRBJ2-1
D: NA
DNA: TGTGCCAGCTCACCACCGCTGCGGCAGTTGGGGAATGAGCAGTTCTTC
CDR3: CASSPPLRQLGNEQFF

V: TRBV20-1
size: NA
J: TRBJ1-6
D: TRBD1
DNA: TGCAGTGCTAGAGATGGGACAGGGACACCCCTCCACTTT
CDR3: CSARDGTGTPLHF

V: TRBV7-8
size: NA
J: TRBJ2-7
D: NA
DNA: TGTGCCAGCAGCCTTAGGACCGAAAGCACCTACGAGCAGTACTTC
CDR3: CASSLRTESTYEQYF

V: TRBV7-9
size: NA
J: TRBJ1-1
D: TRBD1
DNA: TGTGCCAGCAGGAGACAGGGGCCCGGGAACACTGAAGCTTTCTTT
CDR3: CASRRQGPGNTEAFF

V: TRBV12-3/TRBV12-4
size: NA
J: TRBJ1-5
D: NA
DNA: TGTGCCAGCAGTTCCACTTCCAAGAATCAGCCCCAGCATTTT
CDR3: CASSSTSKNQPQHF

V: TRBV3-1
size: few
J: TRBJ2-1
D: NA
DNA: TGTGCCAGCAGCCAAGAAATCGGTGAGAGCTCCTACAATGAGCAGTTCTTC
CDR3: CASSQEIGESSYNEQFF

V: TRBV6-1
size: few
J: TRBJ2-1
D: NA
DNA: TGTGCCACCCGGCGGGGGCCCTACAATGAGCAGTTCTTC
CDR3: CATRRGPYNEQFF

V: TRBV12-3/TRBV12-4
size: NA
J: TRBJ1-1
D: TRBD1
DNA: TGTGCCAGCAGCCACAGGGGTTTATACATGAACACTGAAGCTTTCTTT
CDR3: CASSHRGLYMNTEAFF